The 27 T cell receptor beta chains reported below all come from one sample, sequenced in a study of blood T cell repertoires in COVID-19. The assay was immunoSEQ multiplex PCR, and TCRdb's table has in-frame clones only and misses some. The sample has roughly 4,700 clones; 75% to 90% are singletons. Material for sequencing was peripheral blood. Receptor source: a human donor in a cohort sampled during active COVID-19.

V and J are TRBV9 and TRBJ1-1; 7 nucleotides align to TRBD1. The CDR3 spans 15 residues. Losses at the gene ends were 0 bases for V and 6 bases for J; bases not matched to a gene: 8. Germline CDR1 and CDR2: SGDLS and YYNGEE. CDR3 sequence: CASSVGITGDAEAFF. CDR3 nucleotides: TGTGCCAGCAGCGTAGGGATTACAGGGGATGCTGAAGCTTTCTTT.

The chain couples TRBV15 to TRBJ1-1, with TRBD1 identical over 7 bases. This CDR3 region has 15 residues. V lost 3 bases, J lost 0 bases, and 4 bases stayed unmatched. Germline CDR1 LNHNV, CDR2 YYDKDF (reference sequence). The CDR3 nucleotides are TGTGCCACCAGCAGGAGCAGGGGGTTGAACACTGAAGCTTTCTTT. It encodes CATSRSRGLNTEAFF.

The rearrangement links TRBV24-1 to TRBJ2-1; D unresolved. This CDR3 spans 15 amino acids. Looked up from germline, CDR1 is KGHDR and CDR2 is SFDVKD. V was trimmed by 3 bases and J by 0 bases, leaving 8 bases between them. CDR3 protein: CATSDTGSSYNEQFF. The CDR3 nucleotides are TGTGCCACCAGTGATACGGGTAGCTCCTACAATGAGCAGTTCTTC.

The V and J genes are TRBV6-2 or TRBV6-3 and TRBJ1-5; 10 nucleotides agree with TRBD1. The CDR3 has 18 residues. Looked up from germline, CDR1 is MNHEY and CDR2 is SVGEGT. V lost 0 bases to trimming and J lost 5 bases; unmatched junction nucleotides: 10. DNA for the CDR3: TGTGCCAGCAGTTACTCAGGGACAGGGGAAATGAGGCATCAGCCCCAGCATTTT. This translates into CASSYSGTGEMRHQPQHF.

This clone was observed a single time. The chain combines TRBV27 with TRBJ2-7; 8 bases are shared with TRBD2. After removal of 4 bases from V and 0 bases from J, the junction contained 5 bases not matched to a gene. CDR3 size: 15 residues. Germline CDR1 reads MNHEY; CDR2 reads SMNVEV (reference sequence). The CDR3 here is CASSSTGTSSYEQYF. DNA for the CDR3: TGTGCCAGCAGTTCAACCGGGACTAGCTCCTACGAGCAGTACTTC.

The chain recombines TRBV7-6 with TRBJ2-1, with 9 bases matching TRBD1. Germline CDR1 SGHVS, CDR2 FNYEAQ. The CDR3 extends over 16 amino acids. V lost 4 bases to trimming and J lost 6 bases; unmatched junction nucleotides: 10. CDR3 amino acids: CASSSRTGATINEQFF. The CDR3 coding sequence is TGTGCCAGCAGCTCTCGGACAGGGGCAACCATCAATGAGCAGTTCTTC.

This clone was seen a few times. The chain is built from TRBV25-1 and TRBJ1-2; 12 bases match TRBD1. The CDR3 loop spans 15 amino acids. The V gene's germline CDR1 is MGHDK and CDR2 SYGVNS. V was pared by 8 bases and J by 8 bases, with 12 bases of the junction left unmatched. The CDR3 DNA reads TGTGCCAGCGGGTTAGGGACAGGGGGCGCGGGAGGCTACACCTTC. This encodes CASGLGTGGAGGYTF.

The chain carries TRBV11-2 and TRBJ1-2, with unresolved D. CDR3 length equals 13 residues. CDR1 is SGHAT, CDR2 FQNNGV, per germline. Trimming took off 0 bases at V and 5 bases at J, with 7 bases between the two ends. CDR3 bases: TGTGCCAGCAGCTTAGATCCAGGATATGGCTACACCTTC. It is translated as CASSLDPGYGYTF.

A single count supports this clone. The rearrangement uses TRBV7-8 and TRBJ2-1; TRBD1 matches at 8 bases. This CDR3 contains 16 residues. Germline CDR1 is SGHVS and CDR2 is FQNEAQ. Unmatched junction bases numbered 9, after V lost 4 bases and J lost 4 bases. The CDR3 sequence: CASSSLFDRGYNEQFF. CDR3 in DNA: TGTGCCAGCAGCTCCCTTTTCGACAGGGGTTACAATGAGCAGTTCTTC.

The chain couples TRBV7-2 to TRBJ1-6; unclear D gene. Trimming removed 2 bases from V and 9 bases from J, with 14 bases in between. Germline loops: CDR1 SGHTA, CDR2 FQGNSA. The CDR3 is 15 residues long. CDR3 loop: CASSLPGIPLSPLHF. In DNA, the CDR3 is TGTGCCAGCAGCTTACCGGGAATCCCCCTTTCACCCCTCCACTTT. Combining the CDR3 with reference TRBV7-2 and TRBJ1-6 gives the whole variable domain GAGVSQSPSNKVTEKGKDVELRCDPISGHTALYWYRQSLGQGLEFLIYFQGNSAPDKSGLPSDRFSAERTGGSVSTLTIQRTQQEDSAVYLCASSLPGIPLSPLHFGNGTRLTVT.

This clone has only one observation. The J gene is TRBJ1-1, the V gene TRBV2, with 8 bases that match TRBD1. Trimming at V came to 2 bases and at J to 0 bases, leaving 5 bases not matched to a gene. The CDR3 totals 16 residues. Germline assignment: CDR1 SNHLY and CDR2 FYNNEI. CDR3 region: CASSERTGPMNTEAFF. Written as DNA, the CDR3 is TGTGCCAGCAGTGAAAGGACAGGGCCCATGAACACTGAAGCTTTCTTT.

The V and J genes are TRBV2 and TRBJ2-7; 7 bases fit TRBD1. Germline V gene lookup returns CDR1 SNHLY and CDR2 FYNNEI. This CDR3 has 11 residues. Trimming at V came to 7 bases and at J to 8 bases, leaving 5 bases not matched to a gene. The CDR3 bases are TGTGCCAGCACCGAAGGGGGCCAGCAGTACTTC. Translated: CASTEGGQQYF.

V usage is TRBV4-1 and J usage is TRBJ2-1; 11 nucleotides align to TRBD2. The CDR3 totals 16 residues. Germline CDR1 and CDR2: MGHRA and YSYEKL. Trimming at V came to 2 bases and at J to 7 bases, leaving 7 bases not matched to a gene. This CDR3 is CASSQSPGLAENEQFF. The CDR3 DNA is TGCGCCAGCAGCCAATCGCCGGGACTAGCGGAGAATGAGCAGTTCTTC.

The rearrangement links TRBV6-5 to TRBJ1-1, with 8 bases identical to TRBD1. CDR3 length: 14 amino acids. Germline assignment: CDR1 MNHEY and CDR2 SVGAGI. V lost 5 bases, J lost 5 bases, and 7 bases stayed unmatched. CDR3 nucleotide sequence: TGTGCCAGCAGTACGGACAGGGAGATTACTGAAGCTTTCTTT. It yields the protein CASSTDREITEAFF.

The chain couples TRBV5-1 to TRBJ2-3; 9 positions match TRBD2. Per the germline V gene, CDR1 is SGHRS and CDR2 is YFSETQ. J gave up 10 bases and V 0 bases, and 6 bases lay outside the gene matches. This CDR3 contains 14 residues. This chain's CDR3 is CASSLDAGGLAQYF. CDR3 DNA sequence: TGCGCCAGCAGCTTGGATGCGGGGGGGCTTGCGCAGTATTTT.

This clone occurred once. This chain connects TRBV24-1 to TRBJ2-1, with 8 positions matching TRBD2. Germline V gene data show CDR1 as KGHDR and CDR2 as SFDVKD. The CDR3 contains 15 residues. The V segment lost 4 bases and the J segment 8 bases; nucleotides outside the gene matches: 9. CDR3 bases: TGTGCCACCAGTGACCCCCTACGGGGGGGAGATGAGCAGTTCTTC. This gives the protein CATSDPLRGGDEQFF.

The chain recombines TRBV3-1 (or the pseudogene TRBV3-2) with TRBJ1-2, with D perhaps matching TRBD1 (6 bases). Deletions cut 6 bases from V and 6 bases from J, with 17 bases between. CDR1 and CDR2 (germline): LGHDT, YNNKEL (reference sequence). The CDR3 is 14 amino acids. The CDR3 region is CASRPGHLVDGYTF. CDR3 coding DNA: TGTGCCAGCAGACCGGGACACCTAGTAGATGGCTACACCTTC.

This sequence joins TRBV19 and TRBJ2-7; 7 bases map to TRBD1. After removal of 5 bases from V and 2 bases from J, the junction contained 12 bases not matched to a gene. The CDR3 sequence is 16 residues long. Germline V gene lookup returns CDR1 LNHDA and CDR2 SQIVND (reference sequence). CDR3 bases: TGTGCCAGTAGTGATCCGGGACAGAGGAAGACCTACGAGCAGTACTTC. Protein sequence: CASSDPGQRKTYEQYF.

The chain employs TRBV6-2 or TRBV6-3 and TRBJ2-1; D gene ambiguous. The germline V gene encodes CDR1 MNHEY and CDR2 SVGEGT. The length of the CDR3 is 12 residues. V was shortened by 4 bases and J by 15 bases, with 16 bases between the two germline ends. CDR3 protein: CASSSLGSTAFF. CDR3 nucleotide sequence: TGTGCCAGCAGTTCCCTAGGTAGCACGGCGTTCTTC.

The DNA for the CDR3 is TGTGCCAGCAGCCAAGACAGTGCCTCTGGAAACACCATATATTTT. Translated: CASSQDSASGNTIYF. The chain links TRBV3-1 (or the pseudogene TRBV3-2) to TRBJ1-3; D gene unclear. The V gene's germline CDR1 is LGHDT and CDR2 YNNKEL (reference sequence). Trimming cost V 0 bases and J 0 bases, with 6 bases left between them. CDR3 length: 15 residues.

The rearrangement joins TRBV14 to TRBJ1-2, with TRBD1 as a possible D gene (6 bases). V shed 1 base and J shed 6 bases, with 15 bases lying between them. The CDR3 has 15 amino acids. From germline, CDR1 is SGHDN and CDR2 FVKESK. Here the CDR3 DNA reads TGTGCCAGCAGCCAAGGTACAGGGAGGGAACATGGCTACACCTTC. It specifies CASSQGTGREHGYTF.

The chain has TRBV9 and TRBJ1-2, with 7 positions matching TRBD1. V lost 2 bases, J lost 2 bases, and 6 bases stayed unmatched. The germline V gene has CDR1 SGDLS and CDR2 YYNGEE. The CDR3 is made up of 15 amino acids. This CDR3 is CASSVDRENNYGYTF. The CDR3 bases are TGTGCCAGCAGCGTTGACAGGGAAAACAACTATGGCTACACCTTC.

This clone occurred a few times. CDR3 region: CATSRDQGSEAFF. DNA for the CDR3: TGTGCCACCAGCAGAGACCAGGGTTCTGAAGCTTTCTTT. This sequence joins TRBV15 and TRBJ1-1; TRBD1 might be the D (5 bases). Germline V gene lookup returns CDR1 LNHNV and CDR2 YYDKDF (reference sequence). V was pared by 0 bases and J by 6 bases, with 8 bases between. The CDR3 totals 13 residues. The complete variable domain, with remaining parts taken from reference TRBV15 and TRBJ1-1, reads DAMVIQNPRYQVTQFGKPVTLSCSQTLNHNVMYWYQQKSSQAPKLLFHYYDKDFNNEADTPDNFQSRRPNTSFCFLDIRSPGLGDTAMYLCATSRDQGSEAFFGQGTRLTVV.

The chain is built from TRBV5-5 and TRBJ1-2; 7 bases align to TRBD1. The V gene end was trimmed by 1 base and the J gene end by 8 bases; junction bases not matched to a gene: 11. CDR3 size: 15 residues. Germline-derived CDR1 and CDR2 are SGHKS and YYEKEE (reference sequence). The CDR3: CASSLSGQRPGGYTF. The CDR3 coding sequence is TGTGCCAGCAGCTTGTCGGGACAGAGACCTGGGGGCTACACCTTC.

The J gene is TRBJ2-4, the V gene TRBV6-6; D is possibly TRBD1 (5 bases). Trimming pared 7 bases from V and 0 bases from J, leaving 13 bases between. The CDR3 is 15 residues long. Per germline, CDR1 MNHNY and CDR2 SVGAGI (reference sequence). As DNA, the CDR3 is TGTGCCAGCATTGGGCAGGGCATAGCCAAAAACATTCAGTACTTC. This translates into CASIGQGIAKNIQYF.

The J gene is TRBJ2-2, the V gene TRBV6-5; 7 nucleotides match TRBD1. Per the germline V gene, CDR1 is MNHEY and CDR2 is SVGAGI. The ends lost 7 bases at V and 7 bases at J; junction bases unmatched: 12. The CDR3 runs to 15 residues. The CDR3 reads CASKTGSGAGGELFF. In DNA form, the CDR3 reads TGTGCCAGCAAGACAGGGTCGGGTGCGGGCGGGGAGCTGTTTTTT.

The table lists this clone with a count of one. The genes are TRBV5-5 and TRBJ2-1; 13 nucleotides agree with TRBD2. The CDR3 extends over 17 amino acids. Losses at the gene ends were 6 bases for V and 0 bases for J; bases not matched to a gene: 6. Germline V gives CDR1 SGHKS, CDR2 YYEKEE (reference sequence). The DNA for the CDR3 is TGTGCCAGCAAACTAGCGGGGGGGCTGAGCTCCTACAATGAGCAGTTCTTC. Amino acids: CASKLAGGLSSYNEQFF. Full variable domain (remainder filled in from reference TRBV5-5 and TRBJ2-1): DAGVTQSPTHLIKTRGQQVTLRCSPISGHKSVSWYQQVLGQGPQFIFQYYEKEERGRGNFPDRFSARQFPNYSSELNVNALLLGDSALYLCASKLAGGLSSYNEQFFGPGTRLTVL.